This T cell receptor (beta chain) is drawn from a study of T cells in Graves' hyperthyroidism and ophthalmopathy. Turning to the study itself: Once the initial diagnosis was made, peripheral blood was obtained before any treatment.

Any patient presenting with uncontrolled infection, other autoimmune disease, pregnancy or lactation was left out. This clonotype appeared a few times. V gave up 5 bases and J gave up 8 bases, with 15 bases separating them. Germline assignment: CDR1 LGHNT and CDR2 FRNRAP. The CDR3 spans 13 residues. Using RNA transcripts as the source, TCR beta CDR3 regions were amplified. TCR CDR3 regions were first amplified by RT-PCR with HTBI primers. Each CDR3 protein is one row after TCRdb ran MiXCR on the multiplex PCR reads. Of 530,000 or so distinct CDR3 sequences detected, approximately 24% appear once; the ten largest clones hold around 10%.

The sequence derives from a woman aged 25 to 39 with Graves' ophthalmopathy. The sequenced sample consisted of blood. The chain carries TRBV12-5 and TRBJ1-2; no reliable D call. The DNA of the CDR3 is TGTGCTAGTGGTCGGACCCCGCTTGAGGGCTACACCTTC. Translating it yields CASGRTPLEGYTF.